This T cell receptor (beta chain) was recovered during a study of regulatory T cells in long-lasting Graves disease. Study details: Under 3 months of antithyroid drugs had been taken by newly diagnosed Graves' patients.

The time point here: newly diagnosed GD, antithyroid drugs for less than 3 months. From PBMCs, RNA was extracted and then used to make the TCR library. Trimming shortened V by 3 bases and J by 3 bases, and 16 bases separated the two germline ends. CDR3 size: 15 residues. Per germline, CDR1 SGDLS and CDR2 YYNGEE. In its sample, this clonotype was seen many times. Arm-PCR of CDR3 regions with iRepertoire HTBI primers generated TCR beta libraries. In the study's own analysis: Among the samples, 50 to 80 TRBV and 14 to 15 TRBJ segments were identified. TCRdb re-derived calls from the multiplex PCR reads in MiXCR, one entry per CDR3 protein. For this entry, the V and J calls and clone size follow TCRdb and not the study's own pipeline. In the table there are about 300,000 distinct CDR3 sequences, about a sixth of which are singletons.

This chain connects TRBV9 to TRBJ2-7; a possible D gene is TRBD1 (5 bases). Sequencing was performed on peripheral blood mononuclear cells (PBMCs), taken at new diagnosis, from a patient treated with antithyroid drugs. The receptor's source is a female donor with Graves disease. The DNA for the CDR3 is TGTGCCAGCAGCGCCACAGACGACAGAAACTACGAGCAGTACTTC. Residues: CASSATDDRNYEQYF.